The 25 T cell receptor beta chains reported below all come from one sample, sequenced in a study of blood T cell repertoires in COVID-19. Clones were read by immunoSEQ multiplex PCR, and TCRdb kept only the in-frame ones, dropping some. There are 200,000 or so clones in the sample; roughly four fifths occur only once, and 4.5% to 5.5% lies in the top ten. The sequencing input was peripheral blood. Source of these receptors: a woman between 25 and 40 years old with acute or convalescent COVID-19.

The chain is built from TRBV7-2 and TRBJ2-2; D gene ambiguous. V was clipped by 5 bases and J by 6 bases, with 10 bases between them. The CDR3 loop spans 13 amino acids. In germline, CDR1 is SGHTA, CDR2 FQGNSA. CDR3 amino acids: CASSPFGPGELFF. The CDR3 DNA sequence: TGTGCCAGCAGCCCATTTGGGCCCGGGGAGCTGTTTTTT. The full variable domain, with the rest looked up from reference TRBV7-2 and TRBJ2-2, is GAGVSQSPSNKVTEKGKDVELRCDPISGHTALYWYRQSLGQGLEFLIYFQGNSAPDKSGLPSDRFSAERTGGSVSTLTIQRTQQEDSAVYLCASSPFGPGELFFGEGSRLTVL.

The rearrangement links TRBV7-9 to TRBJ2-7; 13 bases fit TRBD2. V dropped 4 bases and J dropped 4; count of bases not matched to a gene: 4. CDR1 and CDR2 from the germline V gene are SEHNR and FQNEAQ (reference sequence). This CDR3 spans 15 amino acids. The CDR3 is CASSSGTSGMYEQYF. The DNA for the CDR3 is TGTGCCAGCAGCTCAGGGACTAGCGGGATGTACGAGCAGTACTTC.

The rearrangement links TRBV4-2 to TRBJ2-1; D is perhaps TRBD2 (5 bases). Trimming pared 8 bases from V and 1 base from J, leaving 15 bases between. Per the germline V gene, CDR1 is LGHNA and CDR2 is YNFKEQ. CDR3 size: 15 residues. The DNA of the CDR3 is TGTGCCAGCTCCCGGGGAGCGGAGTCCTACAATGAGCAGTTCTTC. Its protein product is CASSRGAESYNEQFF.

The chain couples TRBV7-2 to TRBJ2-1; 8 bases are a match to TRBD2. The J segment lost 7 bases and the V segment lost 0 bases, leaving 8 bases of the junction unmatched. From germline, CDR1 is SGHTA and CDR2 FQGNSA. CDR3 length: 16 residues. Here the CDR3 DNA reads TGTGCCAGCAGCTTAGCCGACGGGAGGGTTTTAAATGAGCAGTTCTTC. This sequence encodes CASSLADGRVLNEQFF.

Written as DNA, the CDR3 is TGCAGCGAAGGACTAGCAGGCACAGATACGCAGTATTTT. Translated: CSEGLAGTDTQYF. The chain employs TRBV29-1 and TRBJ2-3, with 8 bases fitting TRBD2. This CDR3 comprises 13 residues. V trimming: 7 bases; J trimming: 1 base; junction bases outside the gene matches: 4. Germline lookup yields CDR1 SQVTM and CDR2 ANQGSEA.

This chain joins TRBV28 and TRBJ1-1; 7 nucleotides agree with TRBD1. Germline CDR1 MDHEN, CDR2 SYDVKM. The CDR3 is 15 amino acids. With 10 bases clipped from V and 3 bases from J, the junction kept 14 bases outside the gene matches. The CDR3 nucleotides are TGTGCCACGACCCAAGGGGGCGCGTGGGACACTGAAGCTTTCTTT. Translation: CATTQGGAWDTEAFF.

This chain uses TRBV6-1 with TRBJ1-5, with D tentatively TRBD1 (6 bases). V lost 1 base to trimming and J lost 7 bases, with 14 bases between them. CDR1 and CDR2 (germline): MNHNS, SASEGT. This CDR3 is built from 15 residues. CDR3 residues: CASSEEGVGGQPQHF. In DNA form, the CDR3 reads TGTGCCAGCAGTGAAGAGGGGGTTGGAGGACAGCCCCAGCATTTT.

The V and J genes are TRBV4-2 and TRBJ2-7; the match to TRBD1 covers 7 bases. CDR1 is LGHNA and CDR2 is YNFKEQ in the germline V gene. V shed 0 bases, J shed 10 bases, and the junction held 6 bases outside the gene matches. There are 13 residues in the CDR3. CDR3 sequence reads: CASSQDLSGGQYF. For the CDR3, the DNA is TGTGCCAGCAGCCAAGATTTATCAGGGGGACAGTACTTC.

A few counts support this clone. The chain employs TRBV29-1 and TRBJ2-7; 12 bases align to TRBD2. Germline V CDR1 and CDR2: SQVTM, ANQGSEA. The CDR3 runs 14 residues. V dropped 6 bases and J dropped 3; count of bases not matched to a gene: 6. This CDR3 is CSVAGLAGSYEQYF. The DNA of the CDR3 is TGCAGCGTGGCTGGACTAGCGGGAAGCTACGAGCAGTACTTC.

The chain has TRBV7-8 and TRBJ2-7; 11 nucleotides line up with TRBD2. The CDR3 covers 15 residues. With 2 bases clipped from V and 6 bases from J, the junction kept 6 bases outside the gene matches. CDR1 is SGHVS, CDR2 FQNEAQ, per germline. In DNA form, the CDR3 reads TGTGCCAGCAGCTTAACTTCCGGGACTAGCGGCGAGCAGTACTTC. Translated: CASSLTSGTSGEQYF.

This chain links TRBV27 with TRBJ1-2, with TRBD1 matching 9 bases. Trimming cost V 8 bases and J 3 bases; bases outside gene matches: 7. The CDR3 consists of 14 residues. CDR1 is MNHEY, CDR2 SMNVEV, per germline (reference sequence). DNA for the CDR3: TGTGCCAGCGGTGCTGACAGGGGGTACTATGGCTACACCTTC. Amino acid sequence: CASGADRGYYGYTF.

The V call is TRBV7-8, the J call TRBJ2-1, with D possibly matching TRBD2 (5 bases). The germline V gene encodes CDR1 SGHVS and CDR2 FQNEAQ. Trimming removed 0 bases at V and 7 bases at J, with 16 bases between. CDR3 length equals 16 residues. The CDR3 region is CASSLAFGLPLNEQFF. The CDR3 DNA reads as TGTGCCAGCAGCTTAGCGTTCGGACTCCCACTTAATGAGCAGTTCTTC.

In its sample, this clone was seen a few times. The CDR3 here is CASSIIMGAPNQPQHF. In nucleotides, the CDR3 is TGTGCCAGTAGTATTATTATGGGGGCTCCAAATCAGCCCCAGCATTTT. This chain connects TRBV19 to TRBJ1-5; D possibly corresponds to TRBD1 (6 bases). The CDR3 has 16 amino acids. Between the trimmed V and J ends, which lost 3 bases and 4 bases, there was a span of 16 bases. CDR1 LNHDA and CDR2 SQIVND come from the germline V gene (reference sequence).

This clone came up once. The chain joins TRBV7-2 to TRBJ1-4; 7 bases agree with TRBD1. Looked up from germline, CDR1 is SGHTA and CDR2 is FQGNSA. The CDR3 spans 16 residues. Trimming at V came to 1 base and at J to 5 bases, leaving 7 bases not matched to a gene. CDR3 sequence: CASSLDHGTVNEKLFF. Written as DNA, the CDR3 is TGTGCCAGCAGCTTAGACCACGGGACAGTAAATGAAAAACTGTTTTTT.

The chain combines TRBV13 with TRBJ2-7, with 8 bases lining up with TRBD2. The germline gives CDR1 PRHDT, CDR2 FYEKMQ (reference sequence). With 5 bases clipped from V and 0 bases from J, the junction kept 6 bases outside the gene matches. The CDR3 consists of 15 residues. CDR3 in DNA: TGTGCCAGCAGCCCACAGAGCGGGAGCTCCTACGAGCAGTACTTC. Its protein is CASSPQSGSSYEQYF. The full variable domain, in which reference TRBV13 and TRBJ2-7 provide the parts outside the CDR3, is AAGVIQSPRHLIKEKRETATLKCYPIPRHDTVYWYQQGPGQDPQFLISFYEKMQSDKGSIPDRFSAQQFSDYHSELNMSSLELGDSALYFCASSPQSGSSYEQYFGPGTRLTVT.

For the CDR3, the DNA is TGTGCCAGTAGTCCCCAGGGGGCCCGGAACACTGAAGCTTTCTTT. Its translation is CASSPQGARNTEAFF. The chain is built from TRBV19 and TRBJ1-1; the match to TRBD1 covers 8 bases. Per the germline V gene, CDR1 is LNHDA and CDR2 is SQIVND (reference sequence). The CDR3 has 15 residues. V shed 5 bases and J 1 base; nucleotides not matched to a gene: 6.

The CDR3 region is CASSLAATYEQYF. CDR3 coding DNA: TGTGCCAGCAGCTTAGCGGCCACCTACGAGCAGTACTTC. The chain recombines TRBV7-8 with TRBJ2-7; no definite D call. The germline CDR1 and CDR2 sequences are SGHVS and FQNEAQ. V was clipped by 0 bases and J by 2 bases, with 5 bases between them. The CDR3 contains 13 residues.

CDR3 sequence reads: CASSPGTGGQPQHF. CDR3 coding DNA: TGTGCCAGCAGTCCCGGGACAGGGGGACAGCCCCAGCATTTT. The rearrangement uses TRBV27 and TRBJ1-5; 11 bases are a match to TRBD1. The CDR3 consists of 14 residues. J was trimmed by 7 bases and V by 5 bases; bases with no gene match: 4. Germline V gene sequence: CDR1 MNHEY, CDR2 SMNVEV (reference sequence).

V is TRBV5-1 and J is TRBJ2-1, with a possible D match to TRBD2 (5 bases). CDR3 size: 14 residues. V lost 7 bases and J lost 7, with 18 bases in between. Germline loops: CDR1 SGHRS, CDR2 YFSETQ. CDR3 in amino acids: CASFDRLRGNEQFF. The DNA of the CDR3 is TGCGCCAGCTTCGACCGGCTCCGGGGTAATGAGCAGTTCTTC.

This clone came up once. This chain joins TRBV11-2 and TRBJ2-1; 9 bases line up with TRBD2. The J segment lost 0 bases and the V segment lost 8 bases, leaving 8 bases of the junction unmatched. Germline loops: CDR1 SGHAT, CDR2 FQNNGV. The CDR3 consists of 16 residues. CDR3 coding DNA: TGTGCCAGCTGGGGTAGCGGGAGAACCTCCTACAATGAGCAGTTCTTC. It specifies CASWGSGRTSYNEQFF.

This chain joins TRBV30 and TRBJ2-5, with 10 bases lining up with TRBD1. V was pared by 3 bases and J by 5 bases, with 3 bases of the junction left unmatched. CDR3 size: 13 residues. CDR1 GTSNPN and CDR2 SVGIG come from the germline V gene (reference sequence). In DNA, the CDR3 is TGTGCCTGGAGCGGGACAGGGGTGGAGACCCAGTACTTC. This encodes CAWSGTGVETQYF.

This clone has a single count. The chain has TRBV10-3 and TRBJ2-2, with D maybe TRBD2 (5 bases). The V gene lost 5 bases and the J gene lost 4 bases, with 11 bases spanning the gap. The CDR3 contains 14 residues. Germline lookup yields CDR1 ENHRY and CDR2 SYGVKD. The CDR3 region is CAISPDLSTGELFF. Here the CDR3 DNA reads TGTGCCATCAGTCCGGACTTGAGCACCGGGGAGCTGTTTTTT.

Turning to this clone: Additional DNA sequences in this sample encode the identical CDR3. This chain uses TRBV5-1 with TRBJ2-7, with 7 positions matching TRBD2. There are 14 residues in the CDR3. V trimming: 0 bases; J trimming: 1 base; junction bases outside the gene matches: 1. The germline gives CDR1 SGHRS, CDR2 YFSETQ. The CDR3 DNA reads as TGCGCCAGCAGCTTGGCGGGGGGATCCTACGAGCAGTACTTC. This encodes CASSLAGGSYEQYF.

This chain uses TRBV5-1 with TRBJ1-1; D unclear. CDR1 is SGHRS, CDR2 YFSETQ, per germline. This CDR3 comprises 14 residues. The ends were cut back, 0 bases at V and 5 bases at J, with 11 bases in the middle. The CDR3 loop reads CASSLEEGMTEAFF. The CDR3 DNA is TGCGCCAGCAGCTTGGAGGAGGGTATGACTGAAGCTTTCTTT.

This clone was counted only a few times. The rearrangement joins TRBV28 to TRBJ1-2; the D gene is possibly TRBD1 (6 bases). V lost 7 bases and J lost 6, with 12 bases in between. CDR1 and CDR2 from the germline V gene are MDHEN and SYDVKM. CDR3 length equals 12 residues. CDR3 region: CASNRDTHGYTF. For the CDR3, the DNA is TGTGCCAGCAATCGGGACACCCATGGCTACACCTTC.